This passage covers 26 T cell receptor beta chains from one sample sequenced in a study of identical twins. TCRdb recomputed calls from the 5' RACE reads with MiXCR, one row per CDR3 protein. The top ten hold 10% to 15% of the sample, which has some 730,000 distinct CDR3 sequences, around a sixth seen once. These data were also reused for a study on T cells expressing NK-cell markers.

The sequenced sample consisted of PBMCs. These receptors came from a woman aged 18-29 years in good health.

The genes are TRBV3-1 and TRBJ2-2; unclear D gene. The CDR3 consists of 13 residues. Per germline, CDR1 LGHDT and CDR2 YNNKEL (reference sequence). V lost 6 bases, J lost 5 bases, and 10 bases lay in between. CDR3 protein: CASRPTATGELFF. The CDR3 DNA follows: TGTGCCAGCAGACCCACAGCGACCGGGGAGCTGTTTTTT.

The rearrangement links TRBV6-5 to TRBJ1-2, with a possible D match to TRBD1 (5 bases). Trimming stripped 0 bases from V and 5 bases from J, with 10 bases between. Germline assignment: CDR1 MNHEY and CDR2 SVGAGI. CDR3 length equals 14 residues. The chain's CDR3 is CASSYSYEGYGYTF. CDR3 DNA sequence: TGTGCCAGCAGTTACTCTTACGAGGGGTATGGCTACACCTTC.

V usage is TRBV20-1 and J usage is TRBJ2-3; D call uncertain. CDR3 length: 12 amino acids. Germline V gives CDR1 DFQATT, CDR2 SNEGSKA (reference sequence). V lost 4 bases, J lost 6 bases, and 11 bases lay in between. CDR3 DNA sequence: TGCAGTGCTAACGGGCCGAGGGATACGCAGTATTTT. Translated: CSANGPRDTQYF.

The chain combines TRBV11-2 with TRBJ2-5; D possibly matches TRBD1 or TRBD2 (6 bases each). The CDR3 is 15 residues long. Germline V gives CDR1 SGHAT, CDR2 FQNNGV. V gave up 5 bases and J gave up 3 bases, with 16 bases separating them. The CDR3 is CASSPEGGDEETQYF. CDR3 sequence (DNA): TGTGCCAGCAGCCCCGAGGGGGGAGACGAAGAGACCCAGTACTTC.

The chain joins TRBV12-3 or TRBV12-4 to TRBJ1-2; D gene unclear. This CDR3 contains 13 residues. The ends were cut back, 5 bases at V and 7 bases at J, with 14 bases in the middle. CDR3 nucleotides: TGTGCCAGCAGTCTCCCCAGTTCGCCTGGCTACACCTTC. This encodes CASSLPSSPGYTF.

The table lists this clonotype with a few counts. The chain is built from TRBV10-3 and TRBJ2-5; no reliable D call. The germline CDR1 and CDR2 sequences are ENHRY and SYGVKD. The CDR3 loop spans 11 amino acids. V was clipped by 2 bases and J by 4 bases, with 2 bases between them. The chain's CDR3 is CAISEAETQYF. In DNA, the CDR3 is TGTGCCATCAGTGAGGCAGAGACCCAGTACTTC.

The chain uses TRBV7-9 and TRBJ2-5, with D tentatively TRBD1 or TRBD2 (6 bases each). The germline V gene encodes CDR1 SEHNR and CDR2 FQNEAQ (reference sequence). This CDR3 spans 16 amino acids. V shed 0 bases and J shed 1 base, with 12 bases lying between them. This chain's CDR3 is CASSLAGGGFQETQYF. The DNA of the CDR3 is TGTGCCAGCAGCTTAGCCGGGGGCGGTTTCCAAGAGACCCAGTACTTC.

The sample holds a few counts of this clonotype. J is TRBJ2-7 and V is TRBV20-1; D perhaps matches TRBD1 (6 bases). V was pared by 6 bases and J by 4 bases, with 16 bases between. Germline CDR1 is DFQATT and CDR2 is SNEGSKA (reference sequence). This CDR3 comprises 13 residues. The CDR3, as DNA: TGCAGTGCCTTCGGGGAAGGGGGATACGAGCAGTACTTC. Its translation is CSAFGEGGYEQYF.

The rearrangement links TRBV5-1 to TRBJ2-2; the D gene is possibly TRBD1 (6 bases). CDR3 length equals 13 residues. Germline V CDR1 and CDR2: SGHRS, YFSETQ. Trimming pared 7 bases from V and 5 bases from J, leaving 12 bases between. CDR3 in DNA: TGCGCCAGCTTCTTGAGGGGGACCGGGGAGCTGTTTTTT. The encoded protein is CASFLRGTGELFF.

This clonotype was seen at least ten times. The V call is TRBV6-5, the J call TRBJ1-1; no clear D. The CDR3 runs 12 residues. CDR1 MNHEY and CDR2 SVGAGI come from the germline V gene. The V and J ends lost 3 bases and 1 base respectively, with 3 bases between them. CDR3 bases: TGTGCCAGCAGTTATCAGAACACTGAAGCTTTCTTT. Protein product: CASSYQNTEAFF.

V usage is TRBV10-3 and J usage is TRBJ1-3, with D maybe TRBD1 (6 bases). This CDR3 has 17 residues. Trimming removed 5 bases from V and 0 bases from J, with 17 bases in between. From germline, CDR1 is ENHRY and CDR2 SYGVKD. As DNA, the CDR3 is TGTGCCATCAGTCGGGACACTCGAGTCAGCTCTGGAAACACCATATATTTT. Amino acid sequence: CAISRDTRVSSGNTIYF.

V usage is TRBV12-3 or TRBV12-4 and J usage is TRBJ2-2, with D tentatively TRBD2 (6 bases). Trimming removed 7 bases at V and 3 bases at J, with 9 bases between. The CDR3 runs 13 residues. DNA of the CDR3: TGTGCCAGCAAATGGGGGGACACCGGGGAGCTGTTTTTT. Translation gives CASKWGDTGELFF.

J is TRBJ1-1 and V is TRBV9; D is possibly TRBD1 (5 bases). CDR1 is SGDLS and CDR2 is YYNGEE in the germline V gene. V dropped 3 bases and J dropped 4 bases, with 7 bases sitting between them. The length of the CDR3 is 12 residues. This CDR3 is CASSADTTEAFF. In DNA, the CDR3 is TGTGCCAGCAGCGCGGACACCACTGAAGCTTTCTTT.

This clonotype was found a few times. The chain employs TRBV5-1 and TRBJ2-1, with D tentatively TRBD1 or TRBD2 (5 bases each). Germline V CDR1 and CDR2: SGHRS, YFSETQ. This CDR3 is 14 amino acids long. Trimming removed 2 bases at V and 8 bases at J, with 14 bases between. The CDR3 reads CASSFGDPRDEQFF. In DNA form, the CDR3 reads TGCGCCAGCAGCTTCGGGGACCCTAGGGATGAGCAGTTCTTC.

Only a few counts were recorded for this clonotype. The DNA for the CDR3 is TGTGCCATCAGTGAGTTGGCGGGGAACACTGAAGCTTTCTTT. Translated, it gives CAISELAGNTEAFF. The chain uses TRBV10-3 and TRBJ1-1; no definite D call. V dropped 1 base and J dropped 1 base, with 7 bases sitting between them. Germline V CDR1 and CDR2: ENHRY, SYGVKD. This CDR3 has 14 residues.

The chain joins TRBV5-1 to TRBJ2-1, with TRBD1 matching 7 bases. Per the germline V gene, CDR1 is SGHRS and CDR2 is YFSETQ. This CDR3 comprises 16 residues. V lost 1 base and J lost 9; bases outside the gene matches: 13. The CDR3: CASSLTGQGGAGEQFF. The CDR3 nucleotides are TGCGCCAGCAGCTTGACCGGCCAAGGGGGCGCGGGTGAGCAGTTCTTC.

The sample holds many counts of this clonotype. V usage is TRBV6-4 and J usage is TRBJ1-1; D is uncertain. The CDR3 totals 14 residues. Germline V lookup: CDR1 MRHNA, CDR2 SNTAGT. V was trimmed by 0 bases and J by 2 bases, leaving 7 bases between them. CDR3 sequence: CASSDSSLNTEAFF. The CDR3, as DNA: TGTGCCAGCAGTGACTCGTCCCTAAACACTGAAGCTTTCTTT.

This clonotype was recorded a few times. The chain is built from TRBV10-3 and TRBJ1-5; D unclear. The CDR3 runs to 15 residues. Germline V gene sequence: CDR1 ENHRY, CDR2 SYGVKD. V was cut by 4 bases and J by 2 bases, with 12 bases left in between. The CDR3: CAISGGPPGNQPQHF. CDR3 in DNA: TGTGCCATCAGTGGAGGGCCCCCGGGCAATCAGCCCCAGCATTTT.

The J gene is TRBJ2-3, the V gene TRBV7-9; tentatively, D is TRBD2 (6 bases). This CDR3 is built from 15 residues. Germline V lookup: CDR1 SEHNR, CDR2 FQNEAQ (reference sequence). V shed 3 bases and J shed 6 bases, with 16 bases lying between them. CDR3 bases: TGTGCCAGCAGCTTCTCCAGCGGGCGGTCGGATACGCAGTATTTT. Translated: CASSFSSGRSDTQYF. The full variable domain, completed using reference TRBV7-9 and TRBJ2-3, is DTGVSQNPRHKITKRGQNVTFRCDPISEHNRLYWYRQTLGQGPEFLTYFQNEAQLEKSRLLSDRFSAERPKGSFSTLEIQRTEQGDSAMYLCASSFSSGRSDTQYFGPGTRLTVL.

This clonotype appeared many times. The V gene is TRBV7-2, the J gene TRBJ2-3, with D hard to call. V lost 0 bases and J lost 4, with 14 bases in between. Germline values: CDR1 SGHTA, CDR2 FQGNSA. The CDR3 has 16 amino acids. CDR3 sequence reads: CASSLALQRKADTQYF. The CDR3 DNA reads as TGTGCCAGCAGCTTAGCGCTGCAACGCAAGGCAGATACGCAGTATTTT.

The chain recombines TRBV6-5 with TRBJ2-7, with a possible D match to TRBD2 (5 bases). CDR1 is MNHEY and CDR2 is SVGAGI in the germline V gene. This CDR3 region has 14 residues. Deletions cut 1 base from V and 6 bases from J, with 13 bases between. CDR3 sequence reads: CASSYLDSKGEQYF. In nucleotides, the CDR3 is TGTGCCAGCAGTTACTTGGACTCCAAGGGCGAGCAGTACTTC.

The V call is TRBV12-3 or TRBV12-4, the J call TRBJ1-2, with 7 bases fitting TRBD1. V lost 5 bases to trimming and J lost 6 bases; unmatched junction nucleotides: 6. The CDR3 spans 13 residues. CDR3 DNA sequence: TGTGCCAGCAGTCCCCGGACAGGCCATGGCTACACCTTC. It yields the protein CASSPRTGHGYTF.

This chain uses TRBV7-2 with TRBJ2-3; 13 positions agree with TRBD2. The J segment lost 9 bases and the V segment lost 3 bases, leaving 6 bases of the junction unmatched. Germline assignment: CDR1 SGHTA and CDR2 FQGNSA. CDR3 length: 15 amino acids. The CDR3 sequence: CASSLRTSGSSTQYF. DNA for the CDR3: TGTGCCAGCAGCTTGAGGACTAGCGGGAGTTCAACGCAGTATTTT.

This chain joins TRBV5-1 and TRBJ1-1; D ambiguous. This CDR3 is built from 13 residues. With 0 bases removed from V and 3 bases from J, the gap between germline ends came to 6 bases. Germline-derived CDR1 and CDR2 are SGHRS and YFSETQ. The CDR3 loop reads CASSLASDTEAFF. The CDR3 region has the DNA TGCGCCAGCAGCTTGGCGTCAGACACTGAAGCTTTCTTT. Together with reference TRBV5-1 and TRBJ1-1, the CDR3 gives the full variable domain: KAGVTQTPRYLIKTRGQQVTLSCSPISGHRSVSWYQQTPGQGLQFLFEYFSETQRNKGNFPGRFSGRQFSNSRSEMNVSTLELGDSALYLCASSLASDTEAFFGQGTRLTVV.

The CDR3 bases are TGTGCCAGCCTGCTCAGCGGGACTACCTACGAGCAGTACTTC. It encodes CASLLSGTTYEQYF. The gene calls are TRBV12-3 or TRBV12-4 and TRBJ2-7, with 7 bases matching TRBD2. V shed 8 bases, J shed 2 bases, and the junction held 9 bases outside the gene matches. The CDR3 totals 14 residues.

The V gene is TRBV11-3, the J gene TRBJ2-7; 7 bases align to TRBD2. The CDR3 is 15 amino acids. Germline assignment: CDR1 SGHNT and CDR2 YENEEA. V dropped 1 base and J dropped 0; count of bases not matched to a gene: 3. The CDR3 reads CASSLGASGSYEQYF. Written as DNA, the CDR3 is TGTGCCAGCAGCTTAGGGGCTAGCGGCTCCTACGAGCAGTACTTC.